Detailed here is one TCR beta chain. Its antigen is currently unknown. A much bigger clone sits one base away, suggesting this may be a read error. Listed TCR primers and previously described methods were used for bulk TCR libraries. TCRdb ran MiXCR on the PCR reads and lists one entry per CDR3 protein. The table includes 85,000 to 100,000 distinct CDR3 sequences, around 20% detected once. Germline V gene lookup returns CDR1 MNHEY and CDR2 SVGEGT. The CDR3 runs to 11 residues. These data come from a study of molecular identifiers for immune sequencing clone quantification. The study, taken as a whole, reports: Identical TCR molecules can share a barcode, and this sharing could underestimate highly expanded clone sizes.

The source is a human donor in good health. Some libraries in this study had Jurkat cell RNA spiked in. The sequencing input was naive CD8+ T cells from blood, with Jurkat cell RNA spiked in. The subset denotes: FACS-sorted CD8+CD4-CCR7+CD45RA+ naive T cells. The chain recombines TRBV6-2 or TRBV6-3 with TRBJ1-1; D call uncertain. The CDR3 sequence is CAGSYGTEAFF. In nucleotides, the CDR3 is TGTGCCGGCAGTTATGGCACTGAAGCTTTCTTT.